The entry below describes one T cell receptor beta chain. Profiling relied on immunoSEQ multiplex PCR, and the TCRdb table lists in-frame clones only, not all of them. The data show about 97,000 clones, 96% seen once. The data were taken from a study of technical replicates of blood from several donors. Trimming cost V 3 bases and J 3 bases; bases outside gene matches: 11. Per the germline V gene, CDR1 is KGHSH and CDR2 is LQKENI. The CDR3 sequence is 17 residues long. The gene calls are TRBV18 and TRBJ2-3; 8 nucleotides align to TRBD1. Sample: T cells isolated from PBMCs. The receptor comes from a human donor in good health. In DNA form, the CDR3 reads TGTGCCAGCTCACCTCCCCTCGGACAGGGTACAACAGATACGCAGTATTTT. It codes for CASSPPLGQGTTDTQYF.